This T cell receptor (beta chain) was recorded in a study of cytomegalovirus exposure and HLA in healthy donors. Study summary: It was reported in a later analysis that the same platform had been used for the 120 validation repertoires as for the roughly 670 first-cohort repertoires.

The study drew the donors from its approximately 110-subject validation cohort, separate from the roughly 700-subject first cohort. About this clone: Its specificity is not known.

The study's findings and limits: Confirmation was obtained in vitro that three CMV-associated chains are specific for CMV antigens. The classifier was said to identify cytomegalovirus status with high specificity and sensitivity.

Data came from immunoSEQ multiplex PCR; TCRdb stores just in-frame clones and leaves some out. The sample has 65,000 to 70,000 clones; about 90% are singletons. There are 17 residues in the CDR3. The V gene's germline CDR1 is SGHVS and CDR2 FNYEAQ. Trimming removed 6 bases at V and 1 base at J, with 21 bases between. V usage is TRBV7-6 and J usage is TRBJ1-1; no definite D call. This sequence was found in a man younger than 35 in good health and CMV-seronegative. The sample consisted of PBMCs. CDR3 in DNA: TGTGCCAGCAGTCCACCCCCCCCTTCGTTGGCGAACACTGAAGCTTTCTTT. The encoded protein is CASSPPPPSLANTEAFF.